This T cell receptor (beta chain) was documented in a study of Ad26.COV2.S vaccination and SARS-CoV-2 variants (dated by TCRdb to 2020 to 2022). Regarding the study in general: Vaccine-arm donors were drawn from COV1001, a multicentre, randomized, double-blind, placebo-controlled phase I-IIa trial of Ad26.COV2.S in healthy adults. Ad26.COV2.S was administered intramuscularly at a dose of 5x10^10 or 1x10^11 viral particles, either as one shot or as two shots given 56 days apart. Sequencing of the TCRbeta repertoire served to evaluate the specificity and breadth of SARS-CoV-2-reactive T cell receptors following Ad26.COV2.S vaccination. The TCR-sequenced set comprised approximately 32 samples: some 19 Ad26.COV2.S vaccine recipients, 5 placebo recipients and 8 SARS-CoV-2 convalescent individuals. Trial participants were randomized into five groups of five: low-dose or high-dose Ad26.COV2.S given once or twice, or placebo on both occasions. Blinding of investigators to trial group allocation was maintained during experiments and outcome assessment.

What the authors observed across the whole study: The authors noted that total T cell responses may have been underestimated by the TCR breadth and depth analyses. Substantial breadth of spike-specific CD8+ and CD4+ T cell responses was reported after vaccination. Compared with placebo recipients, Ad26.COV2.S recipients showed higher spike-specific TCR breadth (P = 0.0014). The study was not powered for comparison of responses between vaccine doses or regimens. Vaccine and placebo recipients had comparable non-spike TCR breadth, which fits with the vaccine containing only spike.

A word on this clone: What this receptor recognizes is not known. The record has no base qualities; no much larger clone is one base away.

The immunoSEQ Assay was used to sequence TCRbeta CDR3 regions. After extraction, genomic DNA underwent amplification by bias-controlled multiplex PCR, followed by high-throughput sequencing. Turning to the authors' computational methods: To quantify the absolute abundance of each unique TCRbeta CDR3 region, sequences were collapsed and filtered. Usable DNA was measured by amplifying reference genes present in all nucleated cells, and TCRbeta template counts were normalized to that usable DNA to estimate T cell fraction. Repertoire TCRs were annotated as SARS-CoV-2-specific by exact matching of V gene, CDR3 amino acid sequence and J gene to a known reactive TCR set. MIRA supplied the reference SARS-CoV-2 TCR set, which was filtered for enrichment in COVID-19-positive ImmuneCODE repertoires so that public or cross-reactive TCRs were removed. Using the MIRA antigens, annotated TCRs were further analysed by specific ORF or by position within an ORF. Breadth was defined as the number of annotated unique rearrangements divided by the total number of unique productive rearrangements, and depth was defined as the summed frequency of the annotated unique rearrangements. Group comparisons of TCR breadth used two-sided Wilcoxon rank-sum tests. TCRdb stores this immuneACCESS table with in-frame sequences only. Part of the clones is absent; in the studies checked, under half of the shortfall reflects unresolved V genes, and no reason is known for the rest. D and trimming come from the DNA, and the V and J calls and clone size come from that table. The sample profile shows 350,000 to 450,000 clones; about 83% of them were found once. The ten largest clones capture almost 7.5% of the sample.

The treatment or condition label of this sample denotes: roughly 18 received Ad26.COV2.S at low or high dose, single or two shots; roughly five received placebo; per-sample allocation not given. For vaccine and placebo recipients, the sequenced repertoires came from samples collected on day 63 after the first injection. Cohort 1b enrolled 25 or so adults aged 18-55 years at a single site in Boston, USA, between 29 July and 7 August 2020. Ad26.COV2.S was a replication-incompetent adenovirus type 26 vector that expressed a prefusion-stabilized SARS-CoV-2 spike protein derived from the original Wuhan strain. The sequencing used peripheral blood, collected in a trial of Ad26.COV2.S vaccine versus placebo. The TCR comes from a person between 18 and 65 years old who received the Ad26.COV2.S COVID-19 vaccine or a placebo.

For the CDR3, the sequence is CASSPGTYSYEQYF. At the DNA level, the sequence is TGTGCCAGCAGCCCCGGGACATACTCCTACGAGCAGTACTTC. The rearrangement combines TRBV5-5 with TRBJ2-7; TRBD1 is a weak D gene call, 6 bases matching. According to the germline V gene (reference sequence), CDR1 reads SGHKS and CDR2 reads YYEKEE. The junction shows trimming of 4 bases on V and 0 bases on J, plus 11 bases between the germline ends. From its cysteine to its phenylalanine, the CDR3 spans 14 amino acids. CDR3 DNA only is kept here, 42 bases in frame from base 1.